This is a list of T cell receptor beta chains from one sample in a study of blood T cell repertoires in COVID-19. Clones were sequenced by immunoSEQ multiplex PCR, and TCRdb holds only the in-frame ones, with some missing. Of some 230,000 clones in the sample, more than 80% were seen once. The material sequenced was PBMCs or T cells enriched from blood (not recorded which). The source of these receptors is a woman aged 18-29 years in a cohort exposed to, infected with or recovered from COVID-19 (not recorded which). Each CDR3 is given with its conserved first and last residue.

v_gene	j_gene	CDR3aa
TRBV9	TRBJ2-7	CASSVDGGVGGYEQYF
TRBV5-1	TRBJ1-1	CASRGTGNTEAFF
TRBV5-4	TRBJ2-3	CASSSSGTRSVGDTQYF
TRBV7-9	TRBJ1-2	CASSLSGGTGSYGYTF
TRBV10-3	TRBJ2-1	CAISESTSGVRSYNEQFF
TRBV19	TRBJ2-1	CASSTSSGNEQFF
TRBV2	TRBJ1-2	CASSGQGPWPTF
TRBV4-1	TRBJ2-1	CASSPSGHITNEQFF
TRBV28	TRBJ2-2	CASSLWTSGNTGELFF
TRBV7-9	TRBJ1-1	CASTQMAGGAEAFF
TRBV28	TRBJ1-2	CASLDRGRDYGYTF
TRBV27	TRBJ2-3	CASSLGRATDTQYF
TRBV7-9	TRBJ1-6	CASGPGQGPSPLHF
TRBV10-3	TRBJ1-1	CAINQGQGDTEAFF
TRBV18	TRBJ1-2	CASSQGQGNYGYTF
TRBV24-1	TRBJ1-2	CATSDHSGPDGYTF
TRBV5-1	TRBJ2-2	CASSLLAGVGTGELFF
TRBV3-1/TRBV3-2	TRBJ2-4	CASSQDPGQGNIQYF
TRBV5-1	TRBJ2-1	CASSDRTAPNNEQFF
TRBV11-2	TRBJ1-3	CASSQDTGNTIYF
TRBV2	TRBJ2-1	CASNSLSSYNEQFF
TRBV5-1	TRBJ2-1	CASSLTSADYNEQFF
TRBV3-1/TRBV3-2	TRBJ1-5	CASSLGTGPEHF
TRBV7-2	TRBJ2-2	CASSLDSITGELFF
TRBV24-1	TRBJ2-1	CATSDAGLAGAEQFF